This passage covers 6 T cell receptor beta chains from one sample sequenced in a study of blood T cell repertoires in COVID-19. The data were produced by immunoSEQ multiplex PCR, yet TCRdb's version contains in-frame clones alone and is incomplete. The sample carries about 250,000 clones, around 88% recorded once. Specimen: peripheral blood. The receptors were gathered from a man older than 75 with acute or convalescent COVID-19.

This chain joins TRBV12-3 or TRBV12-4 and TRBJ1-5; D gene uncertain. The CDR3 runs to 13 residues. V dropped 1 base and J dropped 7 bases, with 8 bases sitting between them. The CDR3 reads CASSLGSAQPQHF. CDR3 nucleotides: TGTGCCAGCAGTTTAGGGTCAGCGCAGCCCCAGCATTTT.

The chain employs TRBV19 and TRBJ1-1; TRBD1 aligns across 7 bases. The CDR3 totals 13 residues. V shed 8 bases, J shed 7 bases, and the junction held 10 bases outside the gene matches. Per the germline V gene, CDR1 is LNHDA and CDR2 is SQIVND (reference sequence). The CDR3 protein is CASSYRGIDEAFF. CDR3 DNA sequence: TGTGCCAGTTCTTACAGGGGAATTGATGAAGCTTTCTTT.

The rearrangement joins TRBV5-6 to TRBJ2-3, with a tentative D call TRBD1 (5 bases). Trimming shortened V by 2 bases and J by 5 bases, and 9 bases separated the two germline ends. The CDR3 is made up of 13 amino acids. CDR1 is SGHDT, CDR2 YYEEEE, per germline. The CDR3 DNA reads TGTGCCAGCAGCTTACCAGGGCGAGATACGCAGTATTTT. Its protein is CASSLPGRDTQYF.

The chain joins TRBV3-1 (or the pseudogene TRBV3-2) to TRBJ2-7, with D possibly TRBD1 on 5 matching bases. V was clipped by 2 bases and J by 5 bases, with 13 bases between them. The CDR3 runs 14 residues. CDR1 and CDR2 from the germline V gene are LGHDT and YNNKEL (reference sequence). The CDR3: CASSQYRGRNEQYF. Written as DNA, the CDR3 is TGTGCCAGCAGCCAATATAGGGGCAGGAACGAGCAGTACTTC.

Worth noting for this clone: Other DNA sequences in this sample translate to the same CDR3. The chain is built from TRBV6-5 and TRBJ2-5; 8 bases map to TRBD2. CDR3 length: 13 amino acids. Germline CDR1 MNHEY, CDR2 SVGAGI. After removal of 6 bases from V and 2 bases from J, the junction contained 2 bases not matched to a gene. DNA for the CDR3: TGTGCCAGCAGGCGCGGGGGGCAAGAGACCCAGTACTTC. It specifies CASRRGGQETQYF.

J is TRBJ1-1 and V is TRBV7-3; D is perhaps TRBD1 (5 bases). Trimming pared 3 bases from V and 3 bases from J, leaving 14 bases between. Germline CDR1 SGHTA, CDR2 FQGTGA. The CDR3 length is 15 residues. CDR3 bases: TGTGCCAGCAGCTTGGAGGGGATGGGTGACACTGAAGCTTTCTTT. It encodes CASSLEGMGDTEAFF.